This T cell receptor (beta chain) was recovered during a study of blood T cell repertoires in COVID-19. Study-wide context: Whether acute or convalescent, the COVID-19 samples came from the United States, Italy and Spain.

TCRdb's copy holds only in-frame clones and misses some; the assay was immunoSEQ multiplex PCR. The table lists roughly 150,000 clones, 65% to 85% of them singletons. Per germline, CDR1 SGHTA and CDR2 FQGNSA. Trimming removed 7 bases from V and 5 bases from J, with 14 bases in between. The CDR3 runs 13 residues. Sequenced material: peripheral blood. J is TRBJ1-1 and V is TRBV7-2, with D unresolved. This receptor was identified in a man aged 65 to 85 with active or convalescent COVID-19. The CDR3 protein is CASIATRGTEAFF. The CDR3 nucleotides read TGTGCCAGCATCGCGACTCGGGGTACTGAAGCTTTCTTT.